This T cell receptor (beta chain) was profiled in a study of CD8 T cells in ankylosing spondylitis. This clonotype showed up many times. TCRdb reprocessed the 5' RACE reads via MiXCR and lists one record per CDR3 protein. The sample records over 100,000 distinct CDR3 sequences, roughly an eighth being singletons. CDR3 length: 13 residues. V shed 6 bases, J shed 4 bases, and the junction held 3 bases outside the gene matches. The clonotype was recovered from a female donor with ankylosing spondylitis or in good health (not recorded which). The V gene is TRBV12-3 or TRBV12-4, the J gene TRBJ2-1; 7 bases line up with TRBD1. Material: blood, either unsorted or a sorted T cell fraction (not recorded which). DNA of the CDR3: TGTGCCAGCAGACCGGGACAGTACAATGAGCAGTTCTTC. It yields the protein CASRPGQYNEQFF.